The 15 T cell receptor beta chains below were found in one sample sequenced in a study of blood T cell repertoires in COVID-19. Here immunoSEQ multiplex PCR was the method, and the copy in TCRdb shows in-frame clones only, minus some. The sample carries 62,000 or so clones, approximately 83% recorded once. The sequenced sample was peripheral blood. The receptors come from a woman aged 60-75 years with acute or convalescent COVID-19.

The V and J genes are TRBV19 and TRBJ1-1; weak D call: TRBD1 (6 bases). There are 13 residues in the CDR3. Looked up from germline, CDR1 is LNHDA and CDR2 is SQIVND (reference sequence). Trimming took off 1 base at V and 7 bases at J, with 10 bases between the two ends. CDR3 sequence reads: CASSIAGEHEAFF. The CDR3 DNA follows: TGTGCCAGTAGTATAGCAGGGGAACATGAAGCTTTCTTT.

This clone is judged medium-sized (0.01 to 0.1%). J is TRBJ2-7 and V is TRBV5-1; 7 bases match TRBD2. CDR1 SGHRS and CDR2 YFSETQ come from the germline V gene. The CDR3 totals 14 residues. Losses at the gene ends were 5 bases for V and 3 bases for J; bases not matched to a gene: 8. The CDR3 nucleotides are TGCGCCAGCAGTTACGCCGGGACTATCTACGAGCAGTACTTC. Translated, it gives CASSYAGTIYEQYF.

The V gene is TRBV18, the J gene TRBJ2-5; the D gene is possibly TRBD2 (6 bases). V lost 4 bases to trimming and J lost 4 bases, with 13 bases between them. Germline CDR1 reads KGHSH; CDR2 reads LQKENI. This CDR3 contains 14 residues. The CDR3 protein is CASSQLGGTETQYF. The CDR3 region has the DNA TGTGCCAGCTCACAACTTGGAGGGACAGAGACCCAGTACTTC.

A single count supports this clone. The CDR3 protein is CASSFLPTGVEPLHF. CDR3 DNA: TGTGCCAGCAGCTTCTTGCCTACAGGGGTTGAACCCCTCCACTTT. The chain couples TRBV11-2 to TRBJ1-6, with 7 nucleotides matching TRBD1. The length of the CDR3 is 15 residues. Germline V gene sequence: CDR1 SGHAT, CDR2 FQNNGV. Germline trimming cut 3 bases from V and 12 bases from J; bases unmatched to any gene: 11.

The J gene is TRBJ2-7, the V gene TRBV5-1; TRBD1 agrees at 9 bases. V was clipped by 4 bases and J by 3 bases; unmatched bases: 11. Germline lookup yields CDR1 SGHRS and CDR2 YFSETQ. The CDR3 length is 16 residues. Written as DNA, the CDR3 is TGCGCCAGCAGCACAGCCGGGACAGGGCTCCTCTACGAGCAGTACTTC. It yields the protein CASSTAGTGLLYEQYF.

The sample holds one count of this clone. The chain couples TRBV28 to TRBJ1-6; maybe TRBD1 (5 bases). The CDR3 contains 13 residues. Germline values: CDR1 MDHEN, CDR2 SYDVKM. Trimming shortened V by 7 bases and J by 7 bases, and 11 bases separated the two germline ends. Written as DNA, the CDR3 is TGTGCCAGCACCCTATCAGGGAATTCACCCCTCCACTTT. Amino acid sequence: CASTLSGNSPLHF.

The chain employs TRBV11-2 and TRBJ2-1; 7 nucleotides align to TRBD2. The V gene's germline CDR1 is SGHAT and CDR2 FQNNGV. Losses at the gene ends were 2 bases for V and 7 bases for J; bases not matched to a gene: 8. The CDR3 consists of 15 residues. For the CDR3, the DNA is TGTGCCAGCAGCTTAACCCGGACTAGGGGTAATGAGCAGTTCTTC. This encodes CASSLTRTRGNEQFF.

This chain links TRBV30 with TRBJ1-2, with TRBD1 identical over 9 bases. Losses at the gene ends were 2 bases for V and 7 bases for J; bases not matched to a gene: 5. This CDR3 is built from 13 residues. Germline V lookup: CDR1 GTSNPN, CDR2 SVGIG (reference sequence). CDR3 in amino acids: CAWSPQGAGGYTF. In DNA form, the CDR3 reads TGTGCCTGGAGTCCACAGGGGGCAGGTGGCTACACCTTC.

The V gene is TRBV5-1, the J gene TRBJ1-5, with a tentative D call TRBD1 (6 bases). CDR3 length: 15 amino acids. V shed 1 base and J shed 4 bases, with 12 bases lying between them. Germline V lookup: CDR1 SGHRS, CDR2 YFSETQ. CDR3 protein: CASSLTGLGNQPQHF. Here the CDR3 DNA reads TGCGCCAGCAGCTTGACAGGGCTAGGTAATCAGCCCCAGCATTTT.

This clone was recorded once. The V call is TRBV2, the J call TRBJ1-2; D is ambiguous. Germline CDR1 and CDR2: SNHLY and FYNNEI. The CDR3 length is 15 residues. The V end lost 2 bases, the J end lost 4 bases, and 14 bases lay between the germline ends. CDR3 amino acids: CASSERREAIYGYTF. DNA for the CDR3: TGTGCCAGCAGTGAAAGGAGGGAAGCTATCTATGGCTACACCTTC.

The V and J genes are TRBV7-9 and TRBJ1-4, with 10 bases aligning to TRBD1. The V gene end was trimmed by 5 bases and the J gene end by 6 bases; junction bases not matched to a gene: 6. Per germline, CDR1 SEHNR and CDR2 FQNEAQ (reference sequence). This CDR3 spans 15 amino acids. The CDR3 loop is CASSESGQGHEKLFF. The CDR3 bases are TGTGCCAGCAGCGAATCGGGACAGGGGCATGAAAAACTGTTTTTT.

The J gene is TRBJ1-5, the V gene TRBV19, with 9 positions matching TRBD1. CDR1 and CDR2 (germline): LNHDA, SQIVND (reference sequence). The CDR3 is 13 residues long. The junction had 6 bases not matched to a gene; V was cut back by 8 bases and J by 7 bases. The CDR3, as DNA: TGTGCCAGTGGGGGACAGGGAGTACAGCCCCAGCATTTT. It is translated as CASGGQGVQPQHF.

A few counts support this clone. The rearrangement joins TRBV5-3 to TRBJ1-5, with D perhaps TRBD1 (6 bases). TRBV5-3 is labeled an ORF, and its function is uncertain. This CDR3 has 16 residues. Trimming took off 3 bases at V and 4 bases at J, with 17 bases between the two ends. Here the CDR3 DNA reads TGTGCCAGAAGCTCCGGGACACGGCAAAGGAATCAGCCCCAGCATTTT. This sequence encodes CARSSGTRQRNQPQHF.

V gene TRBV5-4 combines with J gene TRBJ2-1; TRBD2 aligns across 11 bases. The CDR3 contains 15 residues. Trimming cost V 4 bases and J 5 bases; bases outside gene matches: 5. The germline gives CDR1 SGHNT, CDR2 YYREEE (reference sequence). The CDR3 spells CASSKLAGEDNEQFF. CDR3 nucleotides: TGTGCCAGCAGCAAACTAGCGGGGGAGGACAATGAGCAGTTCTTC.

The V and J genes are TRBV19 and TRBJ1-2; 7 bases match TRBD1. The CDR3 extends over 16 amino acids. Germline assignment: CDR1 LNHDA and CDR2 SQIVND (reference sequence). The V gene end was trimmed by 7 bases and the J gene end by 10 bases; junction bases not matched to a gene: 21. DNA of the CDR3: TGTGCCAGTATTAACCCAGGGACAGCTCACGGACCAGTCTACACCTTC. It encodes CASINPGTAHGPVYTF. Combining the CDR3 with reference TRBV19 and TRBJ1-2 gives the whole variable domain DGGITQSPKYLFRKEGQNVTLSCEQNLNHDAMYWYRQDPGQGLRLIYYSQIVNDFQKGDIAEGYSVSREKKESFPLTVTSAQKNPTAFYLCASINPGTAHGPVYTFGSGTRLTVV.